This T cell receptor beta chain was identified during a study of T cell repertoires in cytomegalovirus infection. Across the study: It was recently identified HLA-C-restricted and well-studied HLA-B-restricted CMV epitopes that the study used. Indications came from public TCR beta signatures; they pointed to CMV infection and to a matching HLA type.

V dropped 0 bases and J dropped 1 base, with 11 bases sitting between them. The CDR3 consists of 16 residues. Germline values: CDR1 SGHTS, CDR2 YDEGEE. TCRdb reprocessed the reads via MiXCR and lists one record per CDR3 protein. The table has about 570,000 distinct CDR3 sequences, 40% seen once. As concerns this clonotype: Its antigen is currently unknown.

This specimen consisted of cultured PBMCs, obtained from culture after CMV antigen stimulation. V usage is TRBV5-8 and J usage is TRBJ1-3; perhaps TRBD1 as D (5 bases). The sequence derives from a human donor in good health (CMV status not recorded). Some clones in this sample may be carry-over from other donors' samples. The DNA for the CDR3 is TGTGCCAGCAGCTTGGTAGGGGCCGGATCTGGAAACACCATATATTTT. Translating it yields CASSLVGAGSGNTIYF. Full variable domain (remainder filled in from reference TRBV5-8 and TRBJ1-3): EAGVTQSPTHLIKTRGQQATLRCSPISGHTSVYWYQQALGLGLQFLLWYDEGEERNRGNFPPRFSGRQFPNYSSELNVNALELEDSALYLCASSLVGAGSGNTIYFGEGSWLTVV.